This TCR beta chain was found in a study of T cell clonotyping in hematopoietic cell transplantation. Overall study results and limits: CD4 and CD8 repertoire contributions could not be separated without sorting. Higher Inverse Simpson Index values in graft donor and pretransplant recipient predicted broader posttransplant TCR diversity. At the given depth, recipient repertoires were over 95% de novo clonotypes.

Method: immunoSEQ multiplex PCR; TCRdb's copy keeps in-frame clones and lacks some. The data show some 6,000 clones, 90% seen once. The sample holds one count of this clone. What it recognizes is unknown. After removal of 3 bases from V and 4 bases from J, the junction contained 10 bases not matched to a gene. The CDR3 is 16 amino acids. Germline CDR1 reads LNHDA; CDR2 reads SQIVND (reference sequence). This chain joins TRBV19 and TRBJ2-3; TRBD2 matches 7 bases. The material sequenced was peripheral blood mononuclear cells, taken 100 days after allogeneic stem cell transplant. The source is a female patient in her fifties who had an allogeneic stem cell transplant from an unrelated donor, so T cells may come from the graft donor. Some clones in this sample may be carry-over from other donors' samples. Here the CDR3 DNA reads TGTGCCAGTAGTATTAAGCGGGAAGAGGGCTCAGATACGCAGTATTTT. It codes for CASSIKREEGSDTQYF.